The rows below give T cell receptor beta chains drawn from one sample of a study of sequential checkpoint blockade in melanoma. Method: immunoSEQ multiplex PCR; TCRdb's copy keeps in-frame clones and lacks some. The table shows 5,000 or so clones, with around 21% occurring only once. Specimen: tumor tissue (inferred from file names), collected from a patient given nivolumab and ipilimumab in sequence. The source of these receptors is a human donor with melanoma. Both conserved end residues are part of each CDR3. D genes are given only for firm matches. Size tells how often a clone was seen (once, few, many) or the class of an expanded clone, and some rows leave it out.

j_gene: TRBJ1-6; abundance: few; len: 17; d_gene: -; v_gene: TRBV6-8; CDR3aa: CASSLLDRWGLNSPLHF; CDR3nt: TGTGCCAGCAGTTTACTAGACAGGTGGGGACTAAATTCACCCCTCCACTTT
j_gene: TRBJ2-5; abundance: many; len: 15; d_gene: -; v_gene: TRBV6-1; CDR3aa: CASSEGRRYQETQYF; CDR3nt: TGTGCCAGCAGTGAAGGCAGGCGGTACCAAGAGACCCAGTACTTC
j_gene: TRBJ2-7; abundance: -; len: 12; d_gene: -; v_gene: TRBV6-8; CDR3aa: CASSTRTYEQYF; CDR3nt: TGTGCCAGCAGTACTAGGACATACGAGCAGTACTTC
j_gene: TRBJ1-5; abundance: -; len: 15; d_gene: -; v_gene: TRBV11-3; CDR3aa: CASSLIGGFDQPQHF; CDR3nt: TGTGCCAGCAGCTTAATAGGGGGGTTCGATCAGCCCCAGCATTTT
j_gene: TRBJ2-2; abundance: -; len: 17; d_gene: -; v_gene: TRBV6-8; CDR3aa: CASSYGFRTWDTGELFF; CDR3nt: TGTGCCAGCAGTTATGGATTCCGGACTTGGGACACCGGGGAGCTGTTTTTT
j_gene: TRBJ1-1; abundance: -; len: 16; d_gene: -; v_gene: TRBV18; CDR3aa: CASSTDSWLMGTEAFF; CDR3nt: TGTGCCAGCTCTACCGATTCCTGGTTGATGGGGACTGAAGCTTTCTTT
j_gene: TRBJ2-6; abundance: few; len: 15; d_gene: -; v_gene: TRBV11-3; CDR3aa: CASSQGGTGANVLTF; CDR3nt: TGTGCCAGCAGCCAAGGAGGGACTGGGGCCAACGTCCTGACTTTC
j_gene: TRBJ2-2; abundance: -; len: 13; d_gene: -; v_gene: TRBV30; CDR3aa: CAWRRQEARELFF; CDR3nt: TGTGCCTGGAGGAGACAGGAAGCCCGGGAGCTGTTTTTT
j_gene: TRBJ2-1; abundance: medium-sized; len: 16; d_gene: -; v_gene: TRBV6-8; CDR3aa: CASRSTPRRTDNEQFF; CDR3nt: TGTGCCAGCAGATCGACACCGAGGCGAACTGACAATGAGCAGTTCTTC
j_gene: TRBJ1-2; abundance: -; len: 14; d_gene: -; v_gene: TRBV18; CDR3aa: CASSEQGPNYGYTF; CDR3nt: TGTGCCAGCTCGGAACAGGGACCCAACTATGGCTACACCTTC
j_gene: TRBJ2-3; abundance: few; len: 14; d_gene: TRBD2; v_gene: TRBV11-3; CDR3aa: CASSQGAGVDTQYF; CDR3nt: TGTGCCAGCAGCCAAGGGGCGGGGGTAGATACGCAGTATTTT
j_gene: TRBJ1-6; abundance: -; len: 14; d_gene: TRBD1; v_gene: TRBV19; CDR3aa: CASLPGQGNSPLHF; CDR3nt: TGTGCCAGCCTACCGGGACAGGGAAATTCACCCCTCCACTTT
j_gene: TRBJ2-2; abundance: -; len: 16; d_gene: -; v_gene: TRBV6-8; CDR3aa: CASSYSGGARFGELFF; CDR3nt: TGTGCCAGCAGTTACTCGGGGGGGGCCAGGTTCGGGGAGCTGTTTTTT
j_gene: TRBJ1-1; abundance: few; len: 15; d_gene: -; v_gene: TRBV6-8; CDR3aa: CASSYDRLTNTEAFF; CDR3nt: TGTGCCAGCAGTTACGATCGGCTGACGAACACTGAAGCTTTCTTT
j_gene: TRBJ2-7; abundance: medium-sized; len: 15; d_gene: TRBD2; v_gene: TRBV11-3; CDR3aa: CASSPTTSGVYEQYF; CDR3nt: TGTGCCAGCAGCCCCACGACTAGCGGGGTCTACGAGCAGTACTTC
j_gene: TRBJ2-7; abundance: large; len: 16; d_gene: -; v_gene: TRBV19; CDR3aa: CASSIRLGLRSYEQYF; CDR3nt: TGTGCCAGTAGTATCAGATTGGGGTTACGCTCCTACGAGCAGTACTTC
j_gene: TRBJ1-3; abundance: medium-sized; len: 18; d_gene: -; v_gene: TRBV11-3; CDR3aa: CASSFMFGVPTRGNTIYF; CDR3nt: TGTGCCAGCAGCTTTATGTTTGGGGTACCCACCAGAGGAAACACCATATATTTT
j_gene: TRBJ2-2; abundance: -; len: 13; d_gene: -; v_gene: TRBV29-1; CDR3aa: CSVGHANTGELFF; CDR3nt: TGCAGCGTTGGACATGCGAACACCGGGGAGCTGTTTTTT
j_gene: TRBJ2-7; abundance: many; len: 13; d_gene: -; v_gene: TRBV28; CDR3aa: CASSLTSGREQYF; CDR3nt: TGTGCCAGCAGTTTAACGTCAGGGCGCGAGCAGTACTTC
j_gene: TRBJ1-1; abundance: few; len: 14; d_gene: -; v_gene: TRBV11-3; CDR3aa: CASSLVLRNTEAFF; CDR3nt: TGTGCCAGCAGCTTGGTGCTAAGGAACACTGAAGCTTTCTTT
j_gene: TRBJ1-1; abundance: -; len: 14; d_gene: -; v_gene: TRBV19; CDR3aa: CASSMLPMNTEAFF; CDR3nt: TGTGCCAGTAGTATGCTTCCTATGAACACTGAAGCTTTCTTT
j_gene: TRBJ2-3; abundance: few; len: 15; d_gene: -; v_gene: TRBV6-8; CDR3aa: CASRAQGLPTDTQYF; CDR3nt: TGTGCCAGCAGGGCTCAGGGACTTCCCACAGATACGCAGTATTTT
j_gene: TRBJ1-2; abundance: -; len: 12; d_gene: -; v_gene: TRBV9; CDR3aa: CASSLPNYGYTF; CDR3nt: TGTGCCAGCAGCCTCCCCAACTATGGCTACACCTTC